The rows below give T cell receptor beta chains drawn from one sample of a study of blood T cell repertoires in COVID-19. Assay: immunoSEQ multiplex PCR; the TCRdb copy retains only in-frame clones and omits some. The table includes around 260,000 clones, roughly nine tenths detected once. The sequenced material came from peripheral blood. The origin of the receptors is a man in his 60s who had recovered from COVID-19. Each CDR3 is given with its conserved first and last residue. The D gene is left open where the match is weak. Rows give clone size only sometimes, using once, few, many, or a class for an expanded clone.

J | V | length | size | D | DNA | CDR3
TRBJ2-7 | TRBV12-3/TRBV12-4 | 11 | . | . | TGTGCCAGCAGTTCCCCCCGGGAGCAGTACTTC | CASSSPREQYF
TRBJ1-2 | TRBV6-5 | 16 | . | TRBD1 | TGTGCCAGCAGTTACCTAGGCCGGACAGGGGACTATGGCTACACCTTC | CASSYLGRTGDYGYTF
TRBJ2-5 | TRBV9 | 14 | . | . | TGTGCCAGCAGCCACCGACGTGGGGGGGAGACCCAGTACTTC | CASSHRRGGETQYF
TRBJ1-2 | TRBV29-1 | 12 | . | TRBD1 | TGCAGCGGGGACAGGGGGGCTTATGGCTACACCTTC | CSGDRGAYGYTF
TRBJ2-4 | TRBV3-1/TRBV3-2 | 15 | . | TRBD2 | TGTGCCAGCAGCCAGGGACTAGCCCCTAAAAACATTCAGTACTTC | CASSQGLAPKNIQYF
TRBJ1-5 | TRBV7-8 | 14 | . | . | TGTGCCAGCAGCCACAACAGGGGCAATCAGCCCCAGCATTTT | CASSHNRGNQPQHF
TRBJ2-7 | TRBV2 | 16 | . | TRBD2 | TGTGCCAGCAGTGACCCGCAGCGGGGGGGCAGGTACGAGCAGTACTTC | CASSDPQRGGRYEQYF
TRBJ2-7 | TRBV3-1/TRBV3-2 | 14 | . | . | TGTGCCAGCAGCCAAGGTCACAGGGACTACGAGCAGTACTTC | CASSQGHRDYEQYF
TRBJ2-7 | TRBV7-2 | 14 | once | TRBD2 | TGTGCCAGCAGCGTGCCGGGACTAGCTTACGAGCAGTACTTC | CASSVPGLAYEQYF
TRBJ2-3 | TRBV7-3 | 16 | . | . | TGTGCCAGCAGCCTAACGACAGGGACTAGCACAGATACGCAGTATTTT | CASSLTTGTSTDTQYF
TRBJ1-2 | TRBV5-1 | 16 | . | . | TGCGCCAGCAGCTCCGGTCGCGGGGCGAATAACTATGGCTACACCTTC | CASSSGRGANNYGYTF
TRBJ2-5 | TRBV30 | 14 | . | TRBD1 | TGTGCCTGGAAGGACAGGGTCTTAGAAGAGACCCAGTACTTC | CAWKDRVLEETQYF
TRBJ2-5 | TRBV7-3 | 14 | . | TRBD2 | TGTGCCAGCAGCTTACTTGGTCCGGGGGGGCCCCAGTACTTC | CASSLLGPGGPQYF
TRBJ1-1 | TRBV6-5 | 12 | . | TRBD1 | TGTGCCAGCACCCGACAGGGGGCTGAAGCTTTCTTT | CASTRQGAEAFF
TRBJ1-5 | TRBV7-8 | 13 | few | . | TGTGCCAGCAGCTTAGGTCGGGGTCAGCCCCAGCATTTT | CASSLGRGQPQHF
TRBJ2-2 | TRBV24-1 | 13 | . | . | TGTGCCACCAGTATTGCGGGGTCCGGGGAGCTGTTTTTT | CATSIAGSGELFF